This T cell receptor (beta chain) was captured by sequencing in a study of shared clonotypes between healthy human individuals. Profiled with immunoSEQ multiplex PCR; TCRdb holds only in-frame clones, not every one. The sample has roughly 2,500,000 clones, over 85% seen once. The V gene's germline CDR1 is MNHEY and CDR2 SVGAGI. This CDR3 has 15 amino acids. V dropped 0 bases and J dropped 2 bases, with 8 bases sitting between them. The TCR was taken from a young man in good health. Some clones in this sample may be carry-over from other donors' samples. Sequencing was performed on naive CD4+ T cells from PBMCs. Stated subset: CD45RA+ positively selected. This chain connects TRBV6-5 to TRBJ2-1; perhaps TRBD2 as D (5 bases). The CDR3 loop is CASSYSGVPYNEQFF. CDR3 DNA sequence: TGTGCCAGCAGTTACTCGGGAGTACCCTACAATGAGCAGTTCTTC.